The 24 T cell receptor beta chains given below trace back to one sample, sequenced in a study of blood T cell repertoires in COVID-19. Data came from immunoSEQ multiplex PCR; TCRdb stores just in-frame clones and leaves some out. The sample includes around 160,000 clones, approximately 95% seen only once; the top ten take around 2%. The specimen was peripheral blood. The receptors were gathered from a woman aged 55-69 years with COVID-19, enrolled during active disease.

V is TRBV28 and J is TRBJ1-5; D gene ambiguous. In germline, CDR1 is MDHEN, CDR2 SYDVKM. CDR3 size: 17 residues. V lost 8 bases to trimming and J lost 2 bases, with 22 bases between them. CDR3: CASLIRGWRDGNQPQHF. CDR3 DNA: TGTGCCAGCTTAATAAGAGGTTGGAGGGATGGCAATCAGCCCCAGCATTTT.

The CDR3 bases are TGTGCCAGCAGTACAACTCCGGGACTAGGGGTCGACAATGAGCAGTTCTTC. Translating gives CASSTTPGLGVDNEQFF. V gene TRBV7-6 combines with J gene TRBJ2-1; 8 bases agree with TRBD2. This CDR3 has 17 residues. The trim removed 6 bases at V and 5 bases at J, leaving 15 bases unmatched. CDR1 is SGHVS and CDR2 is FNYEAQ in the germline V gene.

The gene calls are TRBV6-2 or TRBV6-3 and TRBJ2-1; D gene ambiguous. Germline V gene data show CDR1 as MNHEY and CDR2 as SVGEGT. The germline V and J ends were trimmed by 2 bases and 9 bases, with 17 bases remaining between them. The CDR3 covers 15 residues. CDR3 loop: CASSYPRGVGAEQFF. The CDR3 bases are TGTGCCAGCAGTTACCCGCGCGGAGTAGGCGCTGAGCAGTTCTTC.

The genes are TRBV7-8 and TRBJ1-2; D remains ambiguous. CDR1 is SGHVS, CDR2 FQNEAQ, per germline. The CDR3 is 20 amino acids. V was pared by 2 bases and J by 7 bases, with 32 bases between. The CDR3 DNA sequence: TGTGCCAGCAGCTTAAACGCGGCTTGGGGAGGGAGGGAAGGTTCGGGTGGCTACACCTTC. It translates to CASSLNAAWGGREGSGGYTF.

Notes on this clone: This same CDR3 is encoded by further DNA sequences in the sample. The gene calls are TRBV19 and TRBJ1-1; a possible D gene is TRBD1 (6 bases). Germline CDR1 and CDR2: LNHDA and SQIVND (reference sequence). Trimming stripped 3 bases from V and 1 base from J, with 6 bases between. The CDR3 totals 13 residues. CDR3 protein: CASSMGANTEAFF. CDR3 sequence (DNA): TGTGCCAGTAGTATGGGGGCGAACACTGAAGCTTTCTTT.

Only one count was recorded for this clone. The genes are TRBV20-1 and TRBJ2-1; TRBD1 might be the D (5 bases). Trimming took 3 bases from V and 6 from J, leaving 9 bases between them. This CDR3 has 12 amino acids. From germline, CDR1 is DFQATT and CDR2 SNEGSKA (reference sequence). Here the CDR3 DNA reads TGCAGTGCTAGTAGCAGGGTCAATGAGCAGTTCTTC. Translating it yields CSASSRVNEQFF.

The V gene is TRBV6-1, the J gene TRBJ2-7; 8 bases agree with TRBD1. Germline lookup yields CDR1 MNHNS and CDR2 SASEGT. CDR3 length equals 15 residues. Trimming cost V 1 base and J 3 bases; bases outside gene matches: 5. CDR3 in amino acids: CASSEGGQAYYEQYF. CDR3 nucleotides: TGTGCCAGCAGTGAAGGGGGACAGGCTTACTACGAGCAGTACTTC.

The chain joins TRBV19 to TRBJ1-2; 7 nucleotides agree with TRBD1. CDR1 is LNHDA, CDR2 SQIVND, per germline (reference sequence). With V trimmed by 0 bases and J by 2 bases, 6 bases remained unmatched. This CDR3 region has 16 residues. Written as DNA, the CDR3 is TGTGCCAGTAGTATAGACTTGACAGGGTGGAACTATGGCTACACCTTC. Residues: CASSIDLTGWNYGYTF.

J is TRBJ1-1 and V is TRBV6-2 or TRBV6-3, with a weak D call TRBD1 (5 bases). V was trimmed by 2 bases and J by 3 bases, leaving 10 bases between them. Germline lookup yields CDR1 MNHEY and CDR2 SVGEGT. The CDR3 loop spans 14 amino acids. The CDR3 region is CASSYPTVDTEAFF. Written as DNA, the CDR3 is TGTGCCAGCAGTTACCCGACAGTTGACACTGAAGCTTTCTTT.

The V call is TRBV29-1, the J call TRBJ2-2; possible D gene TRBD1, 6 bases. The V gene lost 6 bases and the J gene lost 7 bases, with 15 bases spanning the gap. CDR1 is SQVTM and CDR2 is ANQGSEA in the germline V gene. CDR3 length: 13 residues. The DNA of the CDR3 is TGCAGCGTCGTGACTACAGGGCTCGGGGAGCTGTTTTTT. It codes for CSVVTTGLGELFF.

This chain joins TRBV5-1 and TRBJ2-1; 9 bases fit TRBD2. CDR1 and CDR2 (germline): SGHRS, YFSETQ. The CDR3 sequence is 16 residues long. After removal of 0 bases from V and 8 bases from J, the junction contained 9 bases not matched to a gene. CDR3 DNA: TGCGCCAGCAGCTTGGCGAGCGGGGGGCCGTGGGATGAGCAGTTCTTC. Translating gives CASSLASGGPWDEQFF. Full variable domain (remainder filled in from reference TRBV5-1 and TRBJ2-1): KAGVTQTPRYLIKTRGQQVTLSCSPISGHRSVSWYQQTPGQGLQFLFEYFSETQRNKGNFPGRFSGRQFSNSRSEMNVSTLELGDSALYLCASSLASGGPWDEQFFGPGTRLTVL.

The chain recombines TRBV4-3 with TRBJ1-1; D is unclear. Trimming cost V 3 bases and J 5 bases, with 13 bases left between them. This CDR3 comprises 14 residues. Germline V gene data show CDR1 as LGHNA and CDR2 as YSLEER. The CDR3, as DNA: TGCGCCAGCAGCCAGGCGGCGGGGAAGACTGAAGCTTTCTTT. This sequence encodes CASSQAAGKTEAFF.

This rearrangement joins TRBV6-6 to TRBJ1-1; TRBD1 is a possible D gene (6 bases). This CDR3 is 14 amino acids long. The germline V and J ends were trimmed by 8 bases and 5 bases, with 18 bases remaining between them. Germline-derived CDR1 and CDR2 are MNHNY and SVGAGI (reference sequence). CDR3 residues: CASLSTGLKTEAFF. The CDR3 DNA reads TGTGCCAGCTTATCGACAGGTCTAAAAACTGAAGCTTTCTTT.

V gene TRBV6-5 combines with J gene TRBJ1-5, with D possibly matching TRBD1 (6 bases). Germline-derived CDR1 and CDR2 are MNHEY and SVGAGI. The CDR3 is 16 residues long. The V gene lost 0 bases and the J gene lost 3 bases, with 12 bases spanning the gap. The DNA of the CDR3 is TGTGCCAGCAGTTACTCGGCGGGGGCCAACAATCAGCCCCAGCATTTT. Translating it yields CASSYSAGANNQPQHF.

The chain is built from TRBV5-5 and TRBJ2-3, with 8 bases identical to TRBD2. V shed 2 bases and J 4 bases; nucleotides not matched to a gene: 9. This CDR3 comprises 16 residues. Germline loops: CDR1 SGHKS, CDR2 YYEKEE (reference sequence). The CDR3 is CASSLIPGGYSDTQYF. In DNA form, the CDR3 reads TGTGCCAGCAGCTTAATTCCGGGGGGGTATTCAGATACGCAGTATTTT.

This clone was seen a single time. This rearrangement joins TRBV5-8 to TRBJ1-2; no clear D gene. The CDR3 has 11 residues. V lost 2 bases and J 5 bases, leaving 4 bases between the germline ends. Per germline, CDR1 SGHTS and CDR2 YDEGEE. This CDR3 reads CASSFVYGYTF. DNA of the CDR3: TGTGCCAGCAGCTTTGTATATGGCTACACCTTC.

This chain uses TRBV12-1 with TRBJ1-5; TRBD1 is taken as the D call from the table, unchecked against the DNA. TRBV12-1 counts as a pseudogene. This CDR3 is built from 16 residues. The CDR3 reads CASSFALPRGDQPQHF. CDR3 in DNA: TGTGCCAGCAGCTTTGCGCTCCCCAGGGGGGATCAGCCCCAGCATTTT.

The table lists this clone with a few counts. The chain employs TRBV19 and TRBJ2-5; 8 bases agree with TRBD1. Germline CDR1 reads LNHDA; CDR2 reads SQIVND (reference sequence). CDR3 length equals 16 residues. After removal of 4 bases from V and 2 bases from J, the junction contained 9 bases not matched to a gene. The DNA of the CDR3 is TGTGCCAGTAGTAATCCCAGGGGGCTGGGACAAGAGACCCAGTACTTC. It encodes CASSNPRGLGQETQYF.

This chain joins TRBV15 and TRBJ2-1; TRBD1 matches at 7 bases. J lost 9 bases, V lost 2 bases, and 13 bases had no gene match. The V gene's germline CDR1 is LNHNV and CDR2 YYDKDF (reference sequence). The CDR3 spans 16 residues. CDR3 DNA: TGTGCCACCAGCAGAAGGCCTGGAACAGGGGTGGGTGAGCAGTTCTTC. Translating gives CATSRRPGTGVGEQFF.

The chain carries TRBV12-3 or TRBV12-4 and TRBJ2-7; possibly TRBD2 for D (5 bases). V was cut by 3 bases and J by 6 bases, with 9 bases left in between. CDR3 length: 12 amino acids. The CDR3 coding sequence is TGTGCCAGCAGTTTTCGGGGTGGCGAGCAGTACTTC. Protein sequence: CASSFRGGEQYF.

The V call is TRBV28, the J call TRBJ2-7; a weak D match, TRBD2 (5 bases). The germline V gene has CDR1 MDHEN and CDR2 SYDVKM. The CDR3 has 13 amino acids. V lost 5 bases to trimming and J lost 0 bases, with 8 bases between them. The CDR3 DNA reads TGTGCCAGCAGTCCAGCGGTCTCCTACGAGCAGTACTTC. Encoded protein: CASSPAVSYEQYF.

The chain uses TRBV9 and TRBJ1-1; D is perhaps TRBD1 (5 bases). CDR1 SGDLS and CDR2 YYNGEE come from the germline V gene. The CDR3 contains 14 residues. The germline V and J ends were trimmed by 1 base and 6 bases, with 13 bases remaining between them. The CDR3 loop reads CASSVMRGGAEAFF. DNA of the CDR3: TGTGCCAGCAGCGTAATGAGGGGAGGGGCTGAAGCTTTCTTT. The full variable domain, in which reference TRBV9 and TRBJ1-1 provide the parts outside the CDR3, is DSGVTQTPKHLITATGQRVTLRCSPRSGDLSVYWYQQSLDQGLQFLIQYYNGEERAKGNILERFSAQQFPDLHSELNLSSLELGDSALYFCASSVMRGGAEAFFGQGTRLTVV.

The chain has TRBV6-5 and TRBJ1-1, with 8 bases identical to TRBD1. Germline V lookup: CDR1 MNHEY, CDR2 SVGAGI. Germline trimming cut 3 bases from V and 5 bases from J; bases unmatched to any gene: 5. The CDR3 loop spans 14 amino acids. The CDR3 sequence is CASSYTGGRTEAFF. The CDR3 region has the DNA TGTGCCAGCAGTTATACAGGGGGGAGGACTGAAGCTTTCTTT.

The J gene is TRBJ1-2, the V gene TRBV4-1, with 7 bases matching TRBD1. CDR1 is MGHRA, CDR2 YSYEKL, per germline. This CDR3 comprises 17 residues. V gave up 2 bases and J gave up 4 bases; unmatched junction bases: 13. CDR3: CASSQTLTGQRSYGYTF. CDR3 DNA: TGCGCCAGCAGCCAAACTTTGACAGGGCAACGGAGCTATGGCTACACCTTC.